Below are 19 T cell receptor beta chains sequenced from a single sample in a study of patients and donors after allogeneic stem cell transplantation. From the RT-PCR reads, TCRdb called clonotypes with MiXCR, one entry per CDR3 protein. The sample gives about 410,000 distinct CDR3 sequences, roughly 17% of which show up once; around 6.8% is in the top ten. Input material: blood, either unsorted or a sorted T cell fraction (not recorded which). The receptors were sampled from a human donor who was either an allogeneic HSCT recipient or a stem cell or donor lymphocyte infusion donor (not recorded which). It is not recorded whose cells these are; they may come from a transplant donor.

In this sample, this clonotype turned up a few times. The chain uses TRBV20-1 and TRBJ2-7; D remains ambiguous. The CDR3 contains 15 residues. V gave up 3 bases and J gave up 3 bases, with 18 bases separating them. Looked up from germline, CDR1 is DFQATT and CDR2 is SNEGSKA (reference sequence). Written as DNA, the CDR3 is TGCAGTGCTAGGACCTCACGCCAAAGTCTCTACGAGCAGTACTTC. Protein: CSARTSRQSLYEQYF.

The V call is TRBV20-1, the J call TRBJ2-7; 10 bases are a match to TRBD1. Germline CDR1 reads DFQATT; CDR2 reads SNEGSKA (reference sequence). The CDR3 loop spans 14 amino acids. The V gene end was trimmed by 3 bases and the J gene end by 6 bases; junction bases not matched to a gene: 8. The CDR3 region is CSAREDRGIIEQYF. The CDR3 DNA reads TGCAGTGCTAGGGAGGACAGGGGGATTATCGAGCAGTACTTC.

Only a few counts were recorded for this clonotype. This chain connects TRBV3-1 to TRBJ2-1, with 8 bases that match TRBD2. The V gene's germline CDR1 is LGHDT and CDR2 YNNKEL (reference sequence). V lost 3 bases and J lost 7; bases outside the gene matches: 11. CDR3 length: 16 amino acids. The CDR3 nucleotides read TGTGCCAGCAGCCACAGGACGGGAGGGAGAGGAAATGAGCAGTTCTTC. Its translation is CASSHRTGGRGNEQFF.

This clonotype was found a few times. The J gene is TRBJ2-7, the V gene TRBV12-3 or TRBV12-4, with D tentatively TRBD2 (6 bases). V shed 5 bases and J shed 4 bases, with 15 bases lying between them. The CDR3 runs 14 residues. The CDR3, as DNA: TGTGCCAGCAGTCCCGGCGGGGCTCCATACGAGCAGTACTTC. The encoded protein is CASSPGGAPYEQYF.

This clonotype was counted many times. The chain is built from TRBV12-3 or TRBV12-4 and TRBJ2-7; D not certain. The CDR3 is 12 residues long. V dropped 5 bases and J dropped 6 bases, with 11 bases sitting between them. DNA for the CDR3: TGTGCCAGCAGTCCCGGTGGAACCGAGCAGTACTTC. Amino acids: CASSPGGTEQYF.

The rearrangement uses TRBV3-1 and TRBJ1-3, with TRBD1 matching over 8 bases. This CDR3 comprises 14 residues. Losses at the gene ends were 7 bases for V and 4 bases for J; bases not matched to a gene: 6. Germline V CDR1 and CDR2: LGHDT, YNNKEL (reference sequence). The CDR3 sequence is CASNHRDRGNTIYF. CDR3 nucleotides: TGTGCCAGCAACCACCGGGACAGGGGAAACACCATATATTTT.

This clonotype was counted between two and nine times. The rearrangement joins TRBV7-9 to TRBJ2-1; D is perhaps TRBD1 or TRBD2 (5 bases each). Germline V gives CDR1 SEHNR, CDR2 FQNEAQ (reference sequence). The CDR3 is 16 residues long. The V and J ends lost 1 base and 7 bases respectively, with 17 bases between them. CDR3 coding DNA: TGTGCCAGCAGCTTAGGCCTCCGGGGCTTAGGAAATGAGCAGTTCTTC. It codes for CASSLGLRGLGNEQFF.

In this sample, this clonotype turned up once. The chain uses TRBV11-1 and TRBJ1-1; D is perhaps TRBD1 (5 bases). Germline loops: CDR1 SGHAT, CDR2 FQDESV (reference sequence). With 3 bases removed from V and 1 base from J, the gap between germline ends came to 21 bases. The length of the CDR3 is 18 residues. CDR3 sequence (DNA): TGTGCCAGCAGCTTCACCCCCGGTATCCAGGGCAGGAACACTGAAGCTTTCTTT. As protein: CASSFTPGIQGRNTEAFF.

The chain is built from TRBV5-1 and TRBJ2-7, with 10 bases that match TRBD2. The V gene's germline CDR1 is SGHRS and CDR2 YFSETQ. The V and J ends lost 1 base and 6 bases, in that order; junction bases with no gene match: 4. CDR3 length: 14 amino acids. The CDR3 DNA is TGCGCCAGCAGCTTGCTAGCGGGGGACTTCGAGCAGTACTTC. Translation: CASSLLAGDFEQYF.

The gene calls are TRBV6-1 and TRBJ2-7, with D maybe TRBD1 (6 bases). Germline CDR1 reads MNHNS; CDR2 reads SASEGT. The germline V and J ends were trimmed by 7 bases and 2 bases, with 21 bases remaining between them. The CDR3 consists of 16 residues. CDR3 sequence reads: CASTSNPGHLTYEQYF. For the CDR3, the DNA is TGTGCCAGCACCTCCAATCCGGGACACCTCACCTACGAGCAGTACTTC.

The chain is built from TRBV6-1 and TRBJ2-7, with a tentative D call TRBD1 (5 bases). The CDR3 loop spans 14 amino acids. Germline assignment: CDR1 MNHNS and CDR2 SASEGT. Between the trimmed V and J ends, which lost 5 bases and 0 bases, there was a span of 11 bases. CDR3 nucleotides: TGTGCCAGCAGTAGACAGCTAAGCTCCTACGAGCAGTACTTC. Its protein is CASSRQLSSYEQYF.

This chain links TRBV6-1 with TRBJ1-6, with TRBD1 as a possible D gene (5 bases). V lost 7 bases and J 8 bases, leaving 21 bases between the germline ends. Per germline, CDR1 MNHNS and CDR2 SASEGT. The CDR3 is made up of 16 amino acids. The CDR3 DNA reads TGTGCCAGCAAAAAAACGGGTCGGTGGGGGTATTCACCCCTCCACTTT. Residues: CASKKTGRWGYSPLHF.

The V call is TRBV20-1, the J call TRBJ2-5; D might be TRBD2 (6 bases). CDR3 length: 12 residues. Per the germline V gene, CDR1 is DFQATT and CDR2 is SNEGSKA (reference sequence). Between the trimmed V and J ends, which lost 4 bases and 4 bases, there was a span of 10 bases. This CDR3 is CSATPSVETQYF. The CDR3 nucleotides read TGCAGTGCTACTCCTAGCGTAGAGACCCAGTACTTC.

This clonotype was detected ten times or more. V usage is TRBV12-3 or TRBV12-4 and J usage is TRBJ2-5; maybe TRBD2 (6 bases). The CDR3 runs to 15 residues. Trimming removed 2 bases from V and 13 bases from J, with 23 bases in between. CDR3: CASSLNAAGLSRVYF. DNA for the CDR3: TGTGCCAGCAGTTTAAACGCCGCGGGGTTGAGTAGGGTGTACTTC.

The chain is built from TRBV18 and TRBJ2-7; TRBD2 might be the D (5 bases). Trimming took off 2 bases at V and 1 base at J, with 12 bases between the two ends. This CDR3 has 15 residues. Germline V CDR1 and CDR2: KGHSH, LQKENI. Written as DNA, the CDR3 is TGTGCCAGCTCACCATGGAGGCAGGCATCCTACGAGCAGTACTTC. Translated, it gives CASSPWRQASYEQYF.

The genes are TRBV5-1 and TRBJ2-2; TRBD1 aligns across 9 bases. Germline lookup yields CDR1 SGHRS and CDR2 YFSETQ. V was pared by 3 bases and J by 5 bases, with 8 bases of the junction left unmatched. The CDR3 sequence is 16 residues long. This CDR3 is CASSSLNRGPTGELFF. The CDR3 region has the DNA TGCGCCAGCAGCTCACTGAACAGGGGGCCTACCGGGGAGCTGTTTTTT.

The rearrangement joins TRBV20-1 to TRBJ2-7, with 15 bases fitting TRBD2. The V segment lost 6 bases and the J segment 5 bases; nucleotides outside the gene matches: 5. Germline-derived CDR1 and CDR2 are DFQATT and SNEGSKA (reference sequence). The CDR3 extends over 14 amino acids. The CDR3 here is CSASGLAGGNEQYF. In DNA form, the CDR3 reads TGCAGTGCATCCGGACTAGCGGGAGGGAACGAGCAGTACTTC.

This clonotype was observed a handful of times. The chain joins TRBV6-1 to TRBJ1-5; perhaps TRBD1 as D (5 bases). The CDR3 consists of 14 residues. Per germline, CDR1 MNHNS and CDR2 SASEGT. The V end was cut by 2 bases, the J end by 3 bases, with 8 bases between. This CDR3 reads CASSEMGVNQPQHF. The CDR3 DNA reads as TGTGCCAGCAGTGAAATGGGGGTCAATCAGCCCCAGCATTTT.

The chain links TRBV18 to TRBJ2-7, with 7 positions matching TRBD1. CDR3 length: 15 amino acids. The V gene end was trimmed by 6 bases and the J gene end by 2 bases; junction bases not matched to a gene: 10. Germline lookup yields CDR1 KGHSH and CDR2 LQKENI. Written as DNA, the CDR3 is TGTGCCAGCTCGGGACAGACAGGCTTACCCTACGAGCAGTACTTC. Translation: CASSGQTGLPYEQYF.